This T cell receptor (beta chain) comes out of a study of shared clonotypes between healthy human individuals. Whole-study findings and limits: Naive CD4 clonotypes were shared across several donors at about 5.3%.

Some clones are missing from TCRdb's copy, which holds only in-frame ones; the method was immunoSEQ multiplex PCR. The sample has roughly 680,000 clones, around 77% seen once. Germline loops: CDR1 SGHNT, CDR2 YENEEA. The V and J ends lost 2 bases and 1 base respectively, with 5 bases between them. CDR3 length equals 13 residues. As to this clone: Its specificity is unknown. This may be a read error, as it is one base from a much larger clone.

The sequencing sample was made of memory CD4+ T cells sorted from blood. Specified subset: CD45RA-negative fraction. The chain is built from TRBV11-3 and TRBJ1-1; the D is unclear. The TCR was taken from a woman in her twenties or thirties in good health. The CDR3 spells CASSLQSNTEAFF. CDR3 nucleotides: TGTGCCAGCAGCTTACAGTCGAACACTGAAGCTTTCTTT.